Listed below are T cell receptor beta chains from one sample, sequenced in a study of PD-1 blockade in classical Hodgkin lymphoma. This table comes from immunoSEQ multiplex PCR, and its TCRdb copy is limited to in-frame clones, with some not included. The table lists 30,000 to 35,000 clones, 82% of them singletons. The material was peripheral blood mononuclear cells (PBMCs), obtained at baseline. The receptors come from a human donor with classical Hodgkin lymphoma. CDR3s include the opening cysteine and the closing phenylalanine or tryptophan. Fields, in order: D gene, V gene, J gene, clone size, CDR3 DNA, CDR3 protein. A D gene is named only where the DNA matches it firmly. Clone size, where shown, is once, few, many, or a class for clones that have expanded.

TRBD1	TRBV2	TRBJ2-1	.	TGTGCCAGCAGTCTACGACAAGGACAGGTTTCCCAGTTCTTC	CASSLRQGQVSQFF
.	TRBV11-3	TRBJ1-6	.	TGTGCCAGCAGCGCCCACGTTGGGTCGCCCCTCCACTTT	CASSAHVGSPLHF
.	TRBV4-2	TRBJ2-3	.	TGTGCCAGCAGCCAAGCGGGGACGGCCACAGATACGCAGTATTTT	CASSQAGTATDTQYF
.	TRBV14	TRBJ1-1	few	TGTGCCAGCAGCGCACAGGGATTCACTGAAGCTTTCTTT	CASSAQGFTEAFF
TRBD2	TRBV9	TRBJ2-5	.	TGTGCCAGCAGCGTCTCTAGCGGGGGCCAGACCCAGTACTTC	CASSVSSGGQTQYF
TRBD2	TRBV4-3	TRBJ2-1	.	TGCGCCAGCAGCCAAGATAGACGGGGGGGTACCTATGAGCAGTTCTTC	CASSQDRRGGTYEQFF
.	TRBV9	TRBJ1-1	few	TGTGCCAGCAGCGTAGTGGGAGGATACACTGAAGCTTTCTTT	CASSVVGGYTEAFF
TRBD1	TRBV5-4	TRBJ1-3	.	TGCGCCAGCAGCCAAGAAGGGACAGGGAAATACACCATATATTTT	CASSQEGTGKYTIYF
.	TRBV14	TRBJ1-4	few	TGTGCCAGCAGCCAAGGAAGAAGACTGTTTTTT	CASSQGRRLFF
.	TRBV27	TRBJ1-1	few	TGTGCCAGCAGATGGGATTTGAACACTGAAGCTTTCTTT	CASRWDLNTEAFF
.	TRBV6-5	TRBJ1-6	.	TGTGCCAGCAACCCCGACGGACAAAATTCACCCCTCCACTTT	CASNPDGQNSPLHF
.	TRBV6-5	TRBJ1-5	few	TGTGCCAGCAGTTACTCGAGTTCGGGACAAAATCAGCCCCAGCATTTT	CASSYSSSGQNQPQHF
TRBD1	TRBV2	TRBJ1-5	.	TGTGCCAGCAGTTTATTGGAGACAGGGGGCAATCAGCCCCAGCATTTT	CASSLLETGGNQPQHF
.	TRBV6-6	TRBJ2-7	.	TGTGCCAGCACAGGGTCGCCCTACGAGCAGTACTTC	CASTGSPYEQYF
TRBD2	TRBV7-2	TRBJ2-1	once	TGTGCCAGCAGCTTAGGTGGGACTAGCGGGGGTAATGAGCAGTTCTTC	CASSLGGTSGGNEQFF
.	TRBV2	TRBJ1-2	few	TGTGCCAGCAGAATGGGAGGCTATGGCTACACCTTC	CASRMGGYGYTF
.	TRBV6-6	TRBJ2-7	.	TGTGCCAGCAGTCGCCGGGACACTGACCTCTACGAGCAGTACTTC	CASSRRDTDLYEQYF
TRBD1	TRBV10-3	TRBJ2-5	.	TGTGCCACCAGCGGGACAGGGGAAAAAGAGACCCAGTACTTC	CATSGTGEKETQYF
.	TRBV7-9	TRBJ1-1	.	TGTGCCAGCAGCTTAACCGGGAACACTGAAGCTTTCTTT	CASSLTGNTEAFF
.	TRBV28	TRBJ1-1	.	TGTGCCAGCCACGGACGGGAGAACACTGAAGCTTTCTTT	CASHGRENTEAFF
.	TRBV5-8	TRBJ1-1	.	TGTGCCAGCAGCTTGGGGAAGATTTTGAACACTGAAGCTTTCTTT	CASSLGKILNTEAFF
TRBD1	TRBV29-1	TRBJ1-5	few	TGCAGCGTTGTTACCCAGGGGGACCAGCCCCAGCATTTT	CSVVTQGDQPQHF
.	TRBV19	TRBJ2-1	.	TGTGCCAGCCCAGGGGGGGGGCATGAGCAGTTCTTC	CASPGGGHEQFF
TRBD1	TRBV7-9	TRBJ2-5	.	TGTGCCAGCAGCTCGAGAGGACAGGGAACCGAGACCCAGTACTTC	CASSSRGQGTETQYF
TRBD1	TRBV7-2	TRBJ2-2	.	TGTGCCAGCAGCTTAGCGGGACAGGCCACGAACACCGGGGAGCTGTTTTTT	CASSLAGQATNTGELFF
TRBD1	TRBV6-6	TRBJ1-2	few	TGTGCCAGCAGTACTGCCGACAGGGTCGGCGGCTACACCTTC	CASSTADRVGGYTF
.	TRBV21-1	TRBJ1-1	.	TGTGCCAGCAGCAAAGCCGGGGGACAGACAAAGAACACTGAAGCTTTCTTT	CASSKAGGQTKNTEAFF
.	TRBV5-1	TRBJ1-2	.	TGCGCCAGCAGCTTGAGGGTTTCCGACTCGCGTTACACCTTC	CASSLRVSDSRYTF
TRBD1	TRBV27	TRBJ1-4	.	TGTGCCAGCAGTAAAGGGACAGCAACAAATGAAAAACTGTTTTTT	CASSKGTATNEKLFF
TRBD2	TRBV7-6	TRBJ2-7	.	TGTGCCAGCAGCTTAGCCCCCGGGACTACCGCCTACGAGCAGTACTTC	CASSLAPGTTAYEQYF
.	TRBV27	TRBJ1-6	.	TGTGCCAGCACCTTCATGGACGGGCGTAATTGGCCCCTCCACTTT	CASTFMDGRNWPLHF
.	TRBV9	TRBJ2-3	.	TGTGCCAGCAGCCCAGGGGGACTCCCATTGGGGGATACGCAGTATTTT	CASSPGGLPLGDTQYF
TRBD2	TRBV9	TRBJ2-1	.	TGTGCCAGCAGCGTTATTAGCGGGCCTCACAATGAGCAGTTCTTC	CASSVISGPHNEQFF
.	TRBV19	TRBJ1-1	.	TGTGCCAGTAGTATAGATTTCCAGGGATGGACTGAAGCTTTCTTT	CASSIDFQGWTEAFF
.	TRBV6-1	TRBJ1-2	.	TGTGCCAGCAGTGACTACAGTTCCCTCTGGGGCTACACCTTC	CASSDYSSLWGYTF
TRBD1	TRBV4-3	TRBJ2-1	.	TGCGCCAGCAGCCAAGCGCCGGGACAGGGGTGGAATGAGCAGTTCTTC	CASSQAPGQGWNEQFF
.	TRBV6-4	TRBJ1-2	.	TGTGCCAGCAGCCCGGGGGGTAATAACTATGGCTACACCTTC	CASSPGGNNYGYTF
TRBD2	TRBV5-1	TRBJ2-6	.	TGCGCCAGCAGCCTAGTACCGGGACTAGCGGGGGGGCCTGGGGCCAACGTCCTGACTTTC	CASSLVPGLAGGPGANVLTF
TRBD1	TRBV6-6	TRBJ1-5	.	TGTGCCAGCGGGGACAGGGGAATTCAGCCCCAGCATTTT	CASGDRGIQPQHF
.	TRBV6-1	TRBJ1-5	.	TGTGCCAGCAGTGAACTGTGGGGCAGGCAGCCCCAGCATTTT	CASSELWGRQPQHF
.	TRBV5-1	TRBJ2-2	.	TGCGCCAGCAGCCTAGGACACGGGAACACCGGGGAGCTGTTTTTT	CASSLGHGNTGELFF
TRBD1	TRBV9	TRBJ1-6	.	TGTGCCAGCAGCGCACAACAGGGGTCGGGCTCACCCCTCCACTTT	CASSAQQGSGSPLHF
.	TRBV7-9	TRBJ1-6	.	TGTGCCAGCAGCTTAGAAACCTATAATTCACCCCTCCACTTT	CASSLETYNSPLHF
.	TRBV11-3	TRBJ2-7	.	TGTGCCAGCAGCTTGGGCGACGAGCAGTACTTC	CASSLGDEQYF
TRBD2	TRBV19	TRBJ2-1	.	TGTGCCAGTACCCCCGGGGGGTCTGGTTCCTACAATGAGCAGTTCTTC	CASTPGGSGSYNEQFF
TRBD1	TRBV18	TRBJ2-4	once	TGTGCCAGCTCCTCCCAGGGGGAGATTCAGTACTTC	CASSSQGEIQYF
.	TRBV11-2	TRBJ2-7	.	TGTGCCAGCAGCTTAGATCCCCAGAGCTCCTACGAGCAGTACTTC	CASSLDPQSSYEQYF
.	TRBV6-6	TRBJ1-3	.	TGTGCCACCTTCGACAACACTGGAAACACCATATATTTT	CATFDNTGNTIYF